The 10 T cell receptor beta chains presented below share a single source sample, sequenced in a study of blood T cell repertoires in COVID-19. Method: immunoSEQ multiplex PCR; TCRdb's copy keeps in-frame clones and lacks some. The table shows hundreds of thousands of clones, with 85% to 90% occurring only once. The sample taken for sequencing was PBMCs or T cells enriched from blood (not recorded which). These receptor sequences come from a young man who had been exposed to COVID-19.

This chain joins TRBV11-1 and TRBJ1-1; tentatively, D is TRBD1 (5 bases). V was clipped by 5 bases and J by 4 bases, with 14 bases between them. Germline V gene data show CDR1 as SGHAT and CDR2 as FQDESV (reference sequence). The CDR3 has 14 amino acids. The CDR3 is CASSTDGGFTEAFF. The CDR3 DNA reads TGTGCCAGCAGCACCGATGGGGGGTTCACTGAAGCTTTCTTT.

V gene TRBV5-1 combines with J gene TRBJ2-1; 7 bases agree with TRBD1. Looked up from germline, CDR1 is SGHRS and CDR2 is YFSETQ. The V segment lost 4 bases and the J segment 8 bases; nucleotides outside the gene matches: 6. The CDR3 totals 13 residues. CDR3 in DNA: TGCGCCAGCAGCCCCGGGACAGCCGATGAGCAGTTCTTC. Amino acids: CASSPGTADEQFF. The full variable domain, its missing parts supplied by reference TRBV5-1 and TRBJ2-1, is KAGVTQTPRYLIKTRGQQVTLSCSPISGHRSVSWYQQTPGQGLQFLFEYFSETQRNKGNFPGRFSGRQFSNSRSEMNVSTLELGDSALYLCASSPGTADEQFFGPGTRLTVL.

This clone was seen more than once but under ten times. The chain couples TRBV7-9 to TRBJ1-2; D unclear. V was shortened by 0 bases and J by 6 bases, with 23 bases between the two germline ends. CDR3 size: 18 residues. Germline V gives CDR1 SEHNR, CDR2 FQNEAQ (reference sequence). The CDR3 sequence is CASSLAPLATPQSDGYTF. CDR3 nucleotides: TGTGCCAGCAGCTTAGCGCCGTTAGCGACGCCCCAATCGGATGGCTACACCTTC. Together with reference TRBV7-9 and TRBJ1-2, the CDR3 gives the full variable domain: DTGVSQNPRHKITKRGQNVTFRCDPISEHNRLYWYRQTLGQGPEFLTYFQNEAQLEKSRLLSDRFSAERPKGSFSTLEIQRTEQGDSAMYLCASSLAPLATPQSDGYTFGSGTRLTVV.

This clone was seen more than once but under ten times. This rearrangement joins TRBV29-1 to TRBJ1-1, with 7 positions matching TRBD1. Trimming at V came to 7 bases and at J to 6 bases, leaving 11 bases not matched to a gene. Germline V lookup: CDR1 SQVTM, CDR2 ANQGSEA. The CDR3 is 13 residues long. Here the CDR3 DNA reads TGCAGCGGTCGACGCAGGGGGAAGGCTGAAGCTTTCTTT. Protein sequence: CSGRRRGKAEAFF.

J is TRBJ2-3 and V is TRBV7-3, with 11 positions matching TRBD2. V shed 2 bases and J 5 bases; nucleotides not matched to a gene: 6. The germline V gene has CDR1 SGHTA and CDR2 FQGTGA. This CDR3 spans 16 amino acids. CDR3 amino acids: CASSLSLAGGQDTQYF. In nucleotides, the CDR3 is TGTGCCAGCAGCTTATCGCTAGCGGGGGGACAAGATACGCAGTATTTT.

This clone was seen just once. The chain joins TRBV4-2 to TRBJ1-4; D is ambiguous. The V and J ends lost 1 base and 7 bases respectively, with 16 bases between them. The CDR3 runs 16 residues. Germline V gene sequence: CDR1 LGHNA, CDR2 YNFKEQ. CDR3 sequence (DNA): TGTGCCAGCAGCCAAGTTCGAGGCACCGAAGGTGAAAAACTGTTTTTT. It specifies CASSQVRGTEGEKLFF.

The V and J genes are TRBV11-3 and TRBJ2-6; D ambiguous. V was clipped by 1 base and J by 0 bases, with 7 bases between them. This CDR3 has 16 residues. Germline CDR1 is SGHNT and CDR2 is YENEEA. The CDR3, as DNA: TGTGCCAGCAGCTTAGGGCGGTCCTCTGGGGCCAACGTCCTGACTTTC. It encodes CASSLGRSSGANVLTF.

This clone was recorded only once. This chain uses TRBV5-1 with TRBJ1-4; D remains unclear. The CDR3 loop spans 14 amino acids. With 0 bases removed from V and 6 bases from J, the gap between germline ends came to 9 bases. Germline loops: CDR1 SGHRS, CDR2 YFSETQ. CDR3 bases: TGCGCCAGCAGCTTGGCCCGGTCCGATGAAAAACTGTTTTTT. This sequence encodes CASSLARSDEKLFF.

This chain connects TRBV3-1 (or the pseudogene TRBV3-2) to TRBJ1-1; 10 bases align to TRBD1. The germline CDR1 and CDR2 sequences are LGHDT and YNNKEL (reference sequence). This CDR3 has 15 residues. The V gene end was trimmed by 4 bases and the J gene end by 2 bases; junction bases not matched to a gene: 4. DNA for the CDR3: TGTGCCAGCAGCCGACGACAGGGGGCTAACACTGAAGCTTTCTTT. Protein sequence: CASSRRQGANTEAFF.

This clone was seen a handful of times. The V call is TRBV20-1, the J call TRBJ1-5; D perhaps matches TRBD1 (6 bases). Germline-derived CDR1 and CDR2 are DFQATT and SNEGSKA (reference sequence). This CDR3 has 14 residues. V dropped 3 bases and J dropped 6 bases, with 15 bases sitting between them. The CDR3 DNA follows: TGCAGTGCTAGTAAGGGGGTGGACGGTCAGCCCCAGCATTTT. Translating gives CSASKGVDGQPQHF.